This is a list of T cell receptor beta chains from one sample in a study of T cell responses to AZD1222 COVID-19 vaccine. The repertoire was sequenced with immunoSEQ multiplex PCR; TCRdb's copy has only in-frame clones and lacks some. This sample has 150,000 to 190,000 clones, with 80% to 90% found just once. This specimen was peripheral blood, taken after recovery from COVID-19. The source of these receptors is an adult who had recovered from COVID-19. Each CDR3 is given with its conserved first and last residue. The D gene is left open where the match is weak. Size values are once, few and many counts, or a class for expanded clones, and some rows have none.

j_gene: TRBJ2-4
d_gene: .
v_gene: TRBV19
abundance: .
CDR3nt: TGTGCCAGTAGTATAGGGGGAGCGGCACTAGCCAAAAACATTCAGTACTTC
CDR3aa: CASSIGGAALAKNIQYF

j_gene: TRBJ1-2
d_gene: .
v_gene: TRBV2
abundance: once
CDR3nt: TGTGCCAGCGCCCTCAGGGCCGAGGTTAATGGCTACACCTTC
CDR3aa: CASALRAEVNGYTF

j_gene: TRBJ2-2
d_gene: .
v_gene: TRBV11-2
abundance: .
CDR3nt: TGTGCCAGCAGCCCGCCCGGGGAGCTGTTTTTT
CDR3aa: CASSPPGELFF

j_gene: TRBJ2-2
d_gene: .
v_gene: TRBV2
abundance: once
CDR3nt: TGTGCCAGCAGTGGGGCCTTGGTGAACACCGGGGAGCTGTTTTTT
CDR3aa: CASSGALVNTGELFF

j_gene: TRBJ1-1
d_gene: TRBD1
v_gene: TRBV2
abundance: .
CDR3nt: TGTGCCAGCAGTTCCAGGGGGTTGAACACTGAAGCTTTCTTT
CDR3aa: CASSSRGLNTEAFF

j_gene: TRBJ1-2
d_gene: TRBD1
v_gene: TRBV6-1
abundance: few
CDR3nt: TGTGCCAGCAGTGAAGAGACAGGGGGGAACTATGGCTACACCTTC
CDR3aa: CASSEETGGNYGYTF

j_gene: TRBJ2-1
d_gene: .
v_gene: TRBV28
abundance: once
CDR3nt: TGTGCCAGCAGTCCCATCCCCGCGGCAAATGAGCAGTTCTTC
CDR3aa: CASSPIPAANEQFF

j_gene: TRBJ1-1
d_gene: TRBD1
v_gene: TRBV20-1
abundance: once
CDR3nt: TGCAGTGCGACAGGGGACACTGAAGCTTTCTTT
CDR3aa: CSATGDTEAFF

j_gene: TRBJ2-1
d_gene: .
v_gene: TRBV10-2
abundance: .
CDR3nt: TGCGCCAGCAGTGAGTATTGGCGGGGCGGGGAGCAGTTCTTC
CDR3aa: CASSEYWRGGEQFF

j_gene: TRBJ1-2
d_gene: TRBD1
v_gene: TRBV5-4
abundance: .
CDR3nt: TGTGCCAGCAGCTTGGGACAGGGGGTATTTATCTATGGCTACACCTTC
CDR3aa: CASSLGQGVFIYGYTF

j_gene: TRBJ2-2
d_gene: .
v_gene: TRBV9
abundance: .
CDR3nt: TGTGCCAGCGGAAAGGGGGGACTATCGAACACCGGGGAGCTGTTTTTT
CDR3aa: CASGKGGLSNTGELFF

j_gene: TRBJ2-1
d_gene: TRBD2
v_gene: TRBV29-1
abundance: .
CDR3nt: TGCAGCGTTGAAGTAGCGGGGCTCTTTTACTCCTACAATGAGCAGTTCTTC
CDR3aa: CSVEVAGLFYSYNEQFF

j_gene: TRBJ1-1
d_gene: .
v_gene: TRBV5-4
abundance: .
CDR3nt: TGTGCCAGCAGCTTGGCGGCGGCGAACACTGAAGCTTTCTTT
CDR3aa: CASSLAAANTEAFF

j_gene: TRBJ1-2
d_gene: .
v_gene: TRBV5-1
abundance: .
CDR3nt: TGCGCCAGCAGCTTGGGTTACGCCCAGGGGAACTATGGCTACACCTTC
CDR3aa: CASSLGYAQGNYGYTF

j_gene: TRBJ2-2
d_gene: .
v_gene: TRBV24-1
abundance: .
CDR3nt: TGTGCCACCAGTGATCCCCGGACGAGGGGAAACACCGGGGAGCTGTTTTTT
CDR3aa: CATSDPRTRGNTGELFF

j_gene: TRBJ1-2
d_gene: TRBD1
v_gene: TRBV28
abundance: once
CDR3nt: TGTGCCAGCAGCCCCCGGGACAGAGGATTTACTAACTATGGCTACACCTTC
CDR3aa: CASSPRDRGFTNYGYTF

j_gene: TRBJ2-7
d_gene: .
v_gene: TRBV7-2
abundance: .
CDR3nt: TGTGCCAGCAGCAAGCAGGGGTTCCGGACCTACGAGCAGTACTTC
CDR3aa: CASSKQGFRTYEQYF

j_gene: TRBJ2-7
d_gene: .
v_gene: TRBV29-1
abundance: .
CDR3nt: TGCAGCGTTGAAGAGAGGGGAGACTCCTACGAGCAGTACTTC
CDR3aa: CSVEERGDSYEQYF

j_gene: TRBJ1-3
d_gene: .
v_gene: TRBV5-8
abundance: .
CDR3nt: TGTGCCAGCAGCCCCGGGACCGCTGGAAACACCATATATTTT
CDR3aa: CASSPGTAGNTIYF

j_gene: TRBJ1-6
d_gene: TRBD1
v_gene: TRBV5-1
abundance: .
CDR3nt: TGCGCCAGCAGCTTAGCGACAGGGGGCGATTCACCCCTCCACTTT
CDR3aa: CASSLATGGDSPLHF

j_gene: TRBJ2-1
d_gene: .
v_gene: TRBV19
abundance: .
CDR3nt: TGTGCCAGTAGTCCCGGCGGGAATTACAATGAGCAGTTCTTC
CDR3aa: CASSPGGNYNEQFF

j_gene: TRBJ1-1
d_gene: TRBD1
v_gene: TRBV10-3
abundance: .
CDR3nt: TGTGCCATCTCACCGGGGACAGGGGTCACTGAAGCTTTCTTT
CDR3aa: CAISPGTGVTEAFF

j_gene: TRBJ1-2
d_gene: TRBD1
v_gene: TRBV5-4
abundance: .
CDR3nt: TGTGCCAGCAGCTCAGGGGGTAAGGGAGGCTACACCTTC
CDR3aa: CASSSGGKGGYTF

j_gene: TRBJ1-1
d_gene: .
v_gene: TRBV7-9
abundance: .
CDR3nt: TGTGCCAGCAGCTCACCAAGGGTATTCCCTGAAGCTTTCTTT
CDR3aa: CASSSPRVFPEAFF

j_gene: TRBJ1-2
d_gene: .
v_gene: TRBV7-8
abundance: .
CDR3nt: TGTGCCAGCAGCCCGGTGGGGGCAGGCTATGGCTACACCTTC
CDR3aa: CASSPVGAGYGYTF

j_gene: TRBJ1-4
d_gene: TRBD1
v_gene: TRBV5-1
abundance: .
CDR3nt: TGCGCCAGCAGACCAACAGGGGTGGCTAATGAAAAACTGTTTTTT
CDR3aa: CASRPTGVANEKLFF

j_gene: TRBJ2-3
d_gene: .
v_gene: TRBV29-1
abundance: .
CDR3nt: TGCAGCGCCCTCGCCCGGGGTTTTAGCACAGATACGCAGTATTTT
CDR3aa: CSALARGFSTDTQYF

j_gene: TRBJ1-1
d_gene: .
v_gene: TRBV4-2
abundance: .
CDR3nt: TGTGCCAGCAGCCAAGACCCCGACCGTTGGAACACTGAAGCTTTCTTT
CDR3aa: CASSQDPDRWNTEAFF

j_gene: TRBJ1-6
d_gene: .
v_gene: TRBV6-4
abundance: .
CDR3nt: TGTGCCAGCAGTCAAAGGGGGGATAATTCACCCCTCCACTTT
CDR3aa: CASSQRGDNSPLHF

j_gene: TRBJ1-4
d_gene: .
v_gene: TRBV5-4
abundance: once
CDR3nt: TGTGCCAGCAGCTTGCAGGACCCCAACCCGAAACTGTTTTTT
CDR3aa: CASSLQDPNPKLFF

j_gene: TRBJ1-3
d_gene: .
v_gene: TRBV9
abundance: .
CDR3nt: TGTGCCAGCAGCGGAGTCTCTTCGAACACCATATATTTT
CDR3aa: CASSGVSSNTIYF

j_gene: TRBJ1-2
d_gene: .
v_gene: TRBV14
abundance: few
CDR3nt: TGTGCCAGCAGCCAATCTTACGGTGCGGGAGGCTACACCTTC
CDR3aa: CASSQSYGAGGYTF

j_gene: TRBJ1-5
d_gene: .
v_gene: TRBV18
abundance: .
CDR3nt: TGTGCCAGCTCACCCCAGCGTTTACAGCCCCAGCATTTT
CDR3aa: CASSPQRLQPQHF

j_gene: TRBJ2-1
d_gene: .
v_gene: TRBV5-1
abundance: .
CDR3nt: TGCGCCAGCAGCTCCCCGCTGGGGTCCGGTCGGCTAGCTGGCTACAATGAGCAGTTCTTC
CDR3aa: CASSSPLGSGRLAGYNEQFF

j_gene: TRBJ2-7
d_gene: TRBD1
v_gene: TRBV10-2
abundance: few
CDR3nt: TGCGCCAGCAGGATCCAGCGATCGGACAGGACCAATACCCACTCCTACGAGCAGTACTTC
CDR3aa: CASRIQRSDRTNTHSYEQYF

j_gene: TRBJ2-7
d_gene: .
v_gene: TRBV7-9
abundance: .
CDR3nt: TGTGCCAGCAGCGAGAGGCAGGCGGACGAGCAGTACTTC
CDR3aa: CASSERQADEQYF

j_gene: TRBJ1-1
d_gene: TRBD1
v_gene: TRBV7-6
abundance: .
CDR3nt: TGTGCCAGCAGCCAAATGACAGGGGTGAACACTGAAGCTTTCTTT
CDR3aa: CASSQMTGVNTEAFF

j_gene: TRBJ1-2
d_gene: .
v_gene: TRBV29-1
abundance: few
CDR3nt: TGCAGCGTTGAAGATCAAGGATCCTATGGCTACACCTTC
CDR3aa: CSVEDQGSYGYTF

j_gene: TRBJ2-1
d_gene: TRBD1
v_gene: TRBV12-3/TRBV12-4
abundance: .
CDR3nt: TGTGCCAGCAGTTTAAGGACAGGGGATGAGCAGTTCTTC
CDR3aa: CASSLRTGDEQFF

j_gene: TRBJ2-5
d_gene: .
v_gene: TRBV15
abundance: .
CDR3nt: TGTGCCACCAGCAGAGATGGGCAGAAAGAGACCCAGTACTTC
CDR3aa: CATSRDGQKETQYF

j_gene: TRBJ1-1
d_gene: .
v_gene: TRBV10-2
abundance: .
CDR3nt: TGCGCCAGCAGTTTACAGGGAGCTGAAGCTTTCTTT
CDR3aa: CASSLQGAEAFF

j_gene: TRBJ2-1
d_gene: TRBD1
v_gene: TRBV7-3
abundance: .
CDR3nt: TGTGCCAGCAGCTTAACGGGAGTGCCGGGACAGGGGGCGCGTGAGCAGTTCTTC
CDR3aa: CASSLTGVPGQGAREQFF

j_gene: TRBJ1-2
d_gene: TRBD1
v_gene: TRBV5-6
abundance: .
CDR3nt: TGTGCCAGCAGCACAGGACAGGGGAGGTATGGCTACACCTTC
CDR3aa: CASSTGQGRYGYTF

j_gene: TRBJ2-7
d_gene: .
v_gene: TRBV18
abundance: .
CDR3nt: TGTGCCAGCTCTCGCTCGGATTACGAGCAGTACTTC
CDR3aa: CASSRSDYEQYF

j_gene: TRBJ2-7
d_gene: .
v_gene: TRBV6-1
abundance: .
CDR3nt: TGTGCCAGCAGTGAACCGACAGGTTTTCCCTACGAGCAGTACTTC
CDR3aa: CASSEPTGFPYEQYF

j_gene: TRBJ1-1
d_gene: TRBD1
v_gene: TRBV10-1
abundance: .
CDR3nt: TGCGCCACTCGACCAGACACCGGGACAGGGAACACTGAAGCTTTCTTT
CDR3aa: CATRPDTGTGNTEAFF

j_gene: TRBJ1-5
d_gene: .
v_gene: TRBV9
abundance: .
CDR3nt: TGTGCCAGCAGCGGAAACAGGGCCGATCAGCCCCAGCATTTT
CDR3aa: CASSGNRADQPQHF

j_gene: TRBJ1-2
d_gene: .
v_gene: TRBV18
abundance: .
CDR3nt: TGTGCCAGCTCACTGGACAGCTATGGCTACACCTTC
CDR3aa: CASSLDSYGYTF

j_gene: TRBJ2-5
d_gene: TRBD1
v_gene: TRBV19
abundance: .
CDR3nt: TGTGCCAGTAGTATACGGGACAGGTGGGAGGAGACCCAGTACTTC
CDR3aa: CASSIRDRWEETQYF

j_gene: TRBJ1-5
d_gene: .
v_gene: TRBV13
abundance: .
CDR3nt: TGTGCCAGCAGCTTGGAGGGCGTAGGGCCCCAGCATTTT
CDR3aa: CASSLEGVGPQHF

j_gene: TRBJ1-5
d_gene: .
v_gene: TRBV28
abundance: .
CDR3nt: TGTGCCAGCAGTTTATTGAGGGGCAATCAGCCCCAGCATTTT
CDR3aa: CASSLLRGNQPQHF

j_gene: TRBJ2-7
d_gene: .
v_gene: TRBV24-1
abundance: .
CDR3nt: TGTGCCATAGGGGGGACAGAGAAGTACGAGCAGTACTTC
CDR3aa: CAIGGTEKYEQYF

j_gene: TRBJ1-2
d_gene: .
v_gene: TRBV14
abundance: .
CDR3nt: TGTGCCAGCAGCCAAGGGCACGCGCAGGGCCTCTATGGCTACACCTTC
CDR3aa: CASSQGHAQGLYGYTF

j_gene: TRBJ2-1
d_gene: .
v_gene: TRBV7-8
abundance: .
CDR3nt: TGTGCCAGCAGCTTAGGGAGTCTAGCGGAGCAGTTCTTC
CDR3aa: CASSLGSLAEQFF

j_gene: TRBJ1-4
d_gene: .
v_gene: TRBV19
abundance: .
CDR3nt: TGTGCCAGTAGTCTCACGGAAAAACTGTTTTTT
CDR3aa: CASSLTEKLFF

j_gene: TRBJ2-2
d_gene: .
v_gene: TRBV5-1
abundance: .
CDR3nt: TGCGCCAGCAGCTTTGGGCAGGGCCACACCGGGGAGCTGTTTTTT
CDR3aa: CASSFGQGHTGELFF

j_gene: TRBJ2-4
d_gene: .
v_gene: TRBV3-1/TRBV3-2
abundance: .
CDR3nt: TGTGCCAGCAGCCAAGATCTACAGGAATTAGCCAAAAACATTCAGTACTTC
CDR3aa: CASSQDLQELAKNIQYF

j_gene: TRBJ2-1
d_gene: TRBD2
v_gene: TRBV24-1
abundance: .
CDR3nt: TGTGCCACCAGTTCCGCGGGAGGGGGGTACAATGAGCAGTTCTTC
CDR3aa: CATSSAGGGYNEQFF

j_gene: TRBJ1-6
d_gene: TRBD1
v_gene: TRBV27
abundance: .
CDR3nt: TGTGCCAGCAGTTTATCCCCCCCCGGGACAGGGTATTCACCCCTCCACTTT
CDR3aa: CASSLSPPGTGYSPLHF